This note documents a single TCR beta chain sequence. The table came from immunoSEQ multiplex PCR; TCRdb's copy has only in-frame clones and leaves some out. The profile shows 200,000 or so clones, 85% to 90% of them singletons. This specimen belongs to a study of blood T cell repertoires in COVID-19. About the research overall: PBMCs, B-cell-depleted T cells, or T cells were the source of the cDNA or gDNA that made up the material.

The sequence derives from a man aged 30 to 45 with COVID-19, enrolled during active disease. The sequenced material came from peripheral blood.

In DNA form, the CDR3 reads TGTGCCAGCAGCCAAGATTGGGGGACAGGGCGCTACGAGCAGTACTTC. This encodes CASSQDWGTGRYEQYF. The chain carries TRBV14 and TRBJ2-7, with 9 nucleotides matching TRBD1. Germline CDR1 SGHDN, CDR2 FVKESK. This CDR3 is 16 amino acids long. Trimming cost V 0 bases and J 3 bases; bases outside gene matches: 6.